The clone carrying this TCR beta chain was detected a few times. In germline, CDR1 is MNHEY, CDR2 SMNVEV (reference sequence). The CDR3 has 12 amino acids. Unmatched junction bases numbered 6, after V lost 6 bases and J lost 8 bases. Authors' methods: Nucleated cell number was recorded as an estimate derived from reference gene primer amplification. Method: immunoSEQ multiplex PCR; TCRdb's copy keeps in-frame clones and lacks some. D and trimming come from the DNA, and the V and J calls and clone size come from that table. Among over 130,000 clones listed, approximately 78% were seen once. This specimen belongs to a study of blood T cell repertoires in COVID-19.

The sequence was obtained from a woman over 75 with acute or convalescent COVID-19. The chain combines TRBV27 with TRBJ1-1; 7 nucleotides agree with TRBD1. Specimen: peripheral blood. The CDR3 nucleotides read TGTGCCAGCAGCTCAACAGGGGTGGAAGCTTTCTTT. Its translation is CASSSTGVEAFF.